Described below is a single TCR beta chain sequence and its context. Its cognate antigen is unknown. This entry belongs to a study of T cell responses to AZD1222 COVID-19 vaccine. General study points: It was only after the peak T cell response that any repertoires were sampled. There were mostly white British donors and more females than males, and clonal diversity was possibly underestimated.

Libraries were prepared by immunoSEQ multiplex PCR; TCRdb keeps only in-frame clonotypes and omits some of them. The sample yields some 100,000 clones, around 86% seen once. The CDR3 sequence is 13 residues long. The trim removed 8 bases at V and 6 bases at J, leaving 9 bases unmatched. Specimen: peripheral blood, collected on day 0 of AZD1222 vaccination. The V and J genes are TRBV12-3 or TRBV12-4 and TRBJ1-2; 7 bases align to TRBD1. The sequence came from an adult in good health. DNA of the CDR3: TGTGCCAGCGGATCCAGGGGGATGAATGGCTACACCTTC. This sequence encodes CASGSRGMNGYTF.